This TCR beta chain was identified during a study of resident and recirculating memory T cells in vitiligo. TCRdb keeps only in-frame clones here, not all; method: immunoSEQ multiplex PCR. The sample records tens of thousands of clones, about 91% being singletons. This CDR3 region has 15 residues. Germline V gene sequence: CDR1 ENHRY, CDR2 SYGVKD. Trimming took 8 bases from V and 3 from J, leaving 17 bases between them. The receptor was derived from a male donor with vitiligo. The sample taken for sequencing was blood. The chain couples TRBV10-3 to TRBJ1-5; possible D gene TRBD1, 5 bases. As DNA, the CDR3 is TGTGCCATCGGGGGGGACTTGGGGGTCAATCAGCCCCAGCATTTT. Residues: CAIGGDLGVNQPQHF.